This T cell receptor (beta chain) was recorded in a study of shared clonotypes between healthy human individuals. General study points: On the whole, naive subsets had larger estimated richness than memory subsets had. The four-donor shared clonotypes exceeded non-shared clonotypes in generation probability, with non-shared ones scoring lower. A few donors showed sharing of around 5% of naive CD4 clonotypes.

Repertoires were generated with immunoSEQ multiplex PCR, while TCRdb's copy carries only in-frame clones and drops some. Among about 2.3 million clones listed, over 90% were seen once. Germline V gene lookup returns CDR1 SGHRS and CDR2 YFSETQ. The CDR3 covers 14 residues. About this clone itself: Its antigen remains unknown. Sequence at one end of the junction differs from germline and may be a read error.

V gene TRBV5-1 combines with J gene TRBJ1-2; TRBD1 might be the D (6 bases). The sequence derives from a man aged 18 to 35 in good health. Some clones in this sample may be carry-over from other donors' samples. The specimen sequenced was naive CD4+ T cells from PBMCs. The subset here: CD45RA+ positively selected. CDR3 residues: CASSFLVPAGARLF. In DNA, the CDR3 is TGCGCCAGCAGCTTCCTCGTCCCCGCAGGGGCCCGCCTCTTC.